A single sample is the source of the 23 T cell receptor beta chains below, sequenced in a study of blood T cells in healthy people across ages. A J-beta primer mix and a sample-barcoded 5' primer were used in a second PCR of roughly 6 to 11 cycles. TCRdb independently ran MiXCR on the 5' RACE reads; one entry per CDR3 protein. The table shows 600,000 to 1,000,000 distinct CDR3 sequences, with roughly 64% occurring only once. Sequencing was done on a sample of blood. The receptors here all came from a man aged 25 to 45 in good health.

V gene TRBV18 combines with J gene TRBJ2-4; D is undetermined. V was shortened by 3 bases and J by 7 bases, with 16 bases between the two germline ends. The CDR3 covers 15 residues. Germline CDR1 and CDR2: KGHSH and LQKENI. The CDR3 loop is CASSPPGPHPNIQYF. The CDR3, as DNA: TGTGCCAGCTCACCGCCCGGGCCTCATCCCAACATTCAGTACTTC.

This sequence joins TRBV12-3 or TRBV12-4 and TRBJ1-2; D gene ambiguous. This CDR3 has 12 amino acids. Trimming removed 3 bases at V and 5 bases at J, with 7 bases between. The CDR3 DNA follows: TGTGCCAGCAGTTTTTTGGGATATGGCTACACCTTC. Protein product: CASSFLGYGYTF.

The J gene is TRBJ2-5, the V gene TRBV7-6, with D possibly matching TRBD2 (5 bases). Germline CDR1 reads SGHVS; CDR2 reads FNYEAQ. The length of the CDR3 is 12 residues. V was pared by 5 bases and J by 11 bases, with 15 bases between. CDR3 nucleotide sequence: TGTGCCAGCAGCCCCCAGGTTGGGGAGCAGTACTTC. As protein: CASSPQVGEQYF.

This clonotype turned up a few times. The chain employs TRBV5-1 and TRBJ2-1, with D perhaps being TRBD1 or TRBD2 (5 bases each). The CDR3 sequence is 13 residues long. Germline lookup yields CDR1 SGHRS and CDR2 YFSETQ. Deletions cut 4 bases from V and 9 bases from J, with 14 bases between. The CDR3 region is CASSRIPGTEQFF. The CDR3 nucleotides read TGCGCCAGCAGCCGTATTCCAGGGACTGAGCAGTTCTTC.

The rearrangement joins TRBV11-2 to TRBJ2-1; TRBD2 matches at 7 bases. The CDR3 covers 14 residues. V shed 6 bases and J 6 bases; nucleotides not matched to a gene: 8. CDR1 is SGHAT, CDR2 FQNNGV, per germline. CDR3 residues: CASRKAGSSNEQFF. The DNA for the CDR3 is TGTGCCAGCAGAAAAGCGGGGAGTAGCAATGAGCAGTTCTTC.

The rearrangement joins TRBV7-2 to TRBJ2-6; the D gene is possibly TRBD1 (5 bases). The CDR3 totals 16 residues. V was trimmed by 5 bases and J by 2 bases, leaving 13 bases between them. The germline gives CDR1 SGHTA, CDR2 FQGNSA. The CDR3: CASSPQTETGANVLTF. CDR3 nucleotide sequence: TGTGCCAGCAGCCCCCAGACAGAGACTGGGGCCAACGTCCTGACTTTC.

DNA for the CDR3: TGTGCCAGCAGCGCCGGACCGACCGAAGAGACCCAGTACTTC. Its translation is CASSAGPTEETQYF. The gene calls are TRBV7-3 and TRBJ2-5; D gene ambiguous. Germline V gene sequence: CDR1 SGHTA, CDR2 FQGTGA. Trimming took 5 bases from V and 3 from J, leaving 13 bases between them. This CDR3 has 14 amino acids.

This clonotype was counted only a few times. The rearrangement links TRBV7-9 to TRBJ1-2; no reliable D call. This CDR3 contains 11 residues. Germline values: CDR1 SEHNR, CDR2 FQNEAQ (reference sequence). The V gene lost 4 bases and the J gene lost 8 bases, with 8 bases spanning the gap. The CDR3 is CASSSSLGYTF. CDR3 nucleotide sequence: TGTGCCAGCAGCTCGTCCTTGGGCTACACCTTC.

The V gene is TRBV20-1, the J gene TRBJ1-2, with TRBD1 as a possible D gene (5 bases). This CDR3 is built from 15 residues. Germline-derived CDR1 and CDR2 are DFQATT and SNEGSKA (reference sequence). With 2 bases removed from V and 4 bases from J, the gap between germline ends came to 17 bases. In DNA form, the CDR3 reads TGCAGTGCTAGACGCACCCTGTGGGACCGCTATGGCTACACCTTC. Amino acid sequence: CSARRTLWDRYGYTF.

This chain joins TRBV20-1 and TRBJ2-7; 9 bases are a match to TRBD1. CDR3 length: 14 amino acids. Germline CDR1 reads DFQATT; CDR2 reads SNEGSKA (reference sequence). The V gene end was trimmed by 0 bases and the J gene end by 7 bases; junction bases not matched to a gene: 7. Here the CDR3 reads CSARDPQGAREQYF. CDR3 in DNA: TGCAGTGCTAGAGATCCACAGGGGGCGCGGGAGCAGTACTTC.

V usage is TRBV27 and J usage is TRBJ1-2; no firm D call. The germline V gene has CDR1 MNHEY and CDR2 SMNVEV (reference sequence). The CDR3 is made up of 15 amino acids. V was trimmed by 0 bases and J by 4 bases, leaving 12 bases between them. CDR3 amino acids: CASSLSVPDAYGYTF. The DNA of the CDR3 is TGTGCCAGCAGTTTATCCGTCCCCGACGCCTATGGCTACACCTTC.

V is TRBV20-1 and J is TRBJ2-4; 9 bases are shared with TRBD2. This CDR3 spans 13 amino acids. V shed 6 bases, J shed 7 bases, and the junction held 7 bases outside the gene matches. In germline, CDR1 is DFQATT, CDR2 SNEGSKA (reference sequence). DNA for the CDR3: TGCAGTGCGCCGGCAGCGGGAGGTAACATTCAGTACTTC. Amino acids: CSAPAAGGNIQYF.

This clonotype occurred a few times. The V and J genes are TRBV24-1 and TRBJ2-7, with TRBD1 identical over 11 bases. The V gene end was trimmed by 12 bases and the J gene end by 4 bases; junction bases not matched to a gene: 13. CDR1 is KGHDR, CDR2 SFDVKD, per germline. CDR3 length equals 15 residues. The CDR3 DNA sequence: TGTGCCGTCACCGATCGGGACAGGGGGTGGTACGAGCAGTACTTC. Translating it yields CAVTDRDRGWYEQYF.

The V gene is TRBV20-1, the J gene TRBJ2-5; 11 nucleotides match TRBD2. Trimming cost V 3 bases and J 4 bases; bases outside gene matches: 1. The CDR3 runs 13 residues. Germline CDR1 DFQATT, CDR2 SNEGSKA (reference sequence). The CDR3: CSARTSGTETQYF. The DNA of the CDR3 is TGCAGTGCTAGGACTAGCGGGACAGAGACCCAGTACTTC.

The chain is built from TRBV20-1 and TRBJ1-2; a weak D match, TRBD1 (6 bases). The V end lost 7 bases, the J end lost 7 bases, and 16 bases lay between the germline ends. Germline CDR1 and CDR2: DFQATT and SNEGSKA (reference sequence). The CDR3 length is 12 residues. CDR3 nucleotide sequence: TGCAGTGGGGAGGACAGTAAAGGTGGCTACACCTTC. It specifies CSGEDSKGGYTF.

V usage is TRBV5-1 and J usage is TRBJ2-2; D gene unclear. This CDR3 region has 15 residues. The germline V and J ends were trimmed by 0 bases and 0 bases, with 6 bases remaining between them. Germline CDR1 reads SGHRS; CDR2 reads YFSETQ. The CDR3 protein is CASSLGQTNTGELFF. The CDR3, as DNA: TGCGCCAGCAGCTTGGGCCAGACGAACACCGGGGAGCTGTTTTTT.

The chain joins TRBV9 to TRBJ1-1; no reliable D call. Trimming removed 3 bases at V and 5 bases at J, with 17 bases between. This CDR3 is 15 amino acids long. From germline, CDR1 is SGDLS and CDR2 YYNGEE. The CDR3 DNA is TGTGCCAGCAGCGCTAGCCCGACCTCGAATACTGAAGCTTTCTTT. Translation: CASSASPTSNTEAFF.

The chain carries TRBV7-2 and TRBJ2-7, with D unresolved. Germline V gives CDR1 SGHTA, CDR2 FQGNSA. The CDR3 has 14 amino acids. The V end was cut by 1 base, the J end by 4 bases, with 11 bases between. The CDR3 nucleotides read TGTGCCAGCAGCTTAGATATAACACCTTACGAGCAGTACTTC. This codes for CASSLDITPYEQYF.

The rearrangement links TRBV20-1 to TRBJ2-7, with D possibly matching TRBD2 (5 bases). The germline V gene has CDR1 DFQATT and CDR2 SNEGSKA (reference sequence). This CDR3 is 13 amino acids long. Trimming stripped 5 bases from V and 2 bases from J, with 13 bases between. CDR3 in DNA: TGCAGTGCTCCTGAGAGGGCCCCCTACGAGCAGTACTTC. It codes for CSAPERAPYEQYF.

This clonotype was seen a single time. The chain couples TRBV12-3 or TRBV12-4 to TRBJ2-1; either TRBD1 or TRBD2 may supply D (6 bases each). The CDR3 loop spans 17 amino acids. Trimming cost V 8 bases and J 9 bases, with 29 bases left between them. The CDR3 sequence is CASGFLDRSDYSGEQFF. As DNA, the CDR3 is TGTGCCAGCGGATTTCTAGACAGGAGTGACTATAGCGGTGAGCAGTTCTTC.

The CDR3 sequence is CASSYSTSGRLYEQYF. Written as DNA, the CDR3 is TGTGCCAGCAGTTACTCGACTAGCGGGAGATTGTACGAGCAGTACTTC. This chain links TRBV6-5 with TRBJ2-4; TRBD2 matches 12 bases. Gene TRBJ2-7 matches the end of the DNA better, so the J call may be wrong. This CDR3 has 16 residues. The germline V gene encodes CDR1 MNHEY and CDR2 SVGAGI.

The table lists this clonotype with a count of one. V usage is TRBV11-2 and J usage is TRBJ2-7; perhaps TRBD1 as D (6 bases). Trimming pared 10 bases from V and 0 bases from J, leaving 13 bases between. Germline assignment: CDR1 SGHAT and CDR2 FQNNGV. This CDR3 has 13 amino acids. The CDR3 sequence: CATRGFDSYEQYF. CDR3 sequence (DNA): TGTGCCACCAGGGGCTTCGACTCCTACGAGCAGTACTTC.

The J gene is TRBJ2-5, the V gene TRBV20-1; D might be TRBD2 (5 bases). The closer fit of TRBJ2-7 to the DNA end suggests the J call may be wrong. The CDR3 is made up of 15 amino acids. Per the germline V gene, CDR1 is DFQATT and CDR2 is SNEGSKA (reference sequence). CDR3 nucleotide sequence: TGCAGTGCTAGAGACCCCGGACTCACCTACTCCGAGCAGTACTTC. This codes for CSARDPGLTYSEQYF.